Shown below are 9 T cell receptor beta chains from a single sample sequenced in a study of T cell clonality in common variable immunodeficiency. Libraries were prepared by immunoSEQ multiplex PCR; TCRdb keeps only in-frame clonotypes and omits some of them. The sample holds roughly 16,000 clones, and no clone turns up only once. Antigens for these TCRs are unknown. Study outcomes and limitations: Fewer deletions and N-nucleotide insertions were reportedly seen in common variable immunodeficiency TCR beta sequences.

The sample comprised peripheral blood mononuclear cells. The receptors stem from a human donor with common variable immunodeficiency.

Regarding this clone: The sequenced fragment ends 3 residues before the CDR3 boundary, so the rest is inferred from the germline J gene. V is TRBV7-6 and J is TRBJ1-3, with 10 bases that match TRBD1. Germline CDR1 SGHVS, CDR2 FNYEAQ. The CDR3 has 15 amino acids. The V gene end was trimmed by 5 bases and the J gene end by 0 bases; junction bases not matched to a gene: 1. Partial CDR3 DNA: TGTGCCAGCAGCCGACAGGGGGCCTCTGGAAACACC. As protein: CASSRQGASGNT. In full, the CDR3 reads CASSRQGASGNTIYF.

Here the CDR3 reads CASSLVPTGHYEQYF. The sequenced CDR3 bases are TGTGCCAGCAGCTTAGTCCCGACAGGACACTACGAG. The gene calls are TRBV7-2 and TRBJ2-7, with a possible D match to TRBD1 (6 bases). The CDR3 goes on 3 residues after the read ends, and that part is filled in from the germline J gene. This CDR3 is built from 15 residues. CDR1 is SGHTA and CDR2 is FQGNSA in the germline V gene. Trimming took 1 base from V and 3 from J, leaving 13 bases between them.

Concerning this clone: The missing CDR3 end, 3 residues past where the read stops, is filled in from the germline J gene. This chain uses TRBV18 with TRBJ2-7; D is perhaps TRBD1 (6 bases). The CDR3 consists of 14 residues. Germline V gene lookup returns CDR1 KGHSH and CDR2 LQKENI. The germline V and J ends were trimmed by 6 bases and 2 bases, with 14 bases remaining between them. The CDR3: CASSGDIRTYEQYF. The sequenced part of the CDR3 DNA is TGTGCCAGCTCCGGGGACATCCGAACCTACGAG.

Comment on this clone: The observed sequence ends 3 residues before the CDR3 terminus, with the missing tail filled in from the germline J gene. This chain joins TRBV30 and TRBJ1-1; TRBD1 matches 9 bases. V was pared by 2 bases and J by 4 bases, with 2 bases of the junction left unmatched. CDR3 length equals 13 residues. Per the germline V gene, CDR1 is GTSNPN and CDR2 is SVGIG (reference sequence). CDR3 DNA (partial): TGTGCCTGGAGTAAGACAGGGGGCACTGAA. Translated, it gives CAWSKTGGTE. The whole CDR3 region reads CAWSKTGGTEAFF.

This clone showed up many times. At one end, the junction sequence differs from germline, possibly due to a read error. The read ends 3 residues early relative to the CDR3; the germline J gene fills the gap. The chain recombines TRBV4-2 with TRBJ2-1; 8 nucleotides line up with TRBD2. CDR3 length: 16 amino acids. The V gene's germline CDR1 is LGHNA and CDR2 YNFKEQ. The DNA read from the CDR3 is TGCGCCAGCAGCCAAGGCCCGGGACTAGGGTACAATGAG. This codes for CASSQGPGLGYNE. In full, the CDR3 reads CASSQGPGLGYNEQFF.

This clone was seen repeatedly, ten times or more. The DNA ends 3 residues before the CDR3 does, and the rest of the CDR3 is filled in from the germline J gene. The rearrangement links TRBV27 to TRBJ1-2; 7 bases agree with TRBD1. V shed 5 bases, J shed 4 bases, and the junction held 13 bases outside the gene matches. CDR1 is MNHEY, CDR2 SMNVEV, per germline (reference sequence). CDR3 length equals 16 residues. This chain's CDR3 is CASSPLSRQGSYGYTF. The part of the CDR3 DNA that was read is TGTGCCAGCAGTCCACTGAGCCGACAGGGCTCCTATGGC.

This clone was recorded a few times. The read stops 3 residues short of the end of the CDR3; the missing end is completed from the germline J gene. The rearrangement uses TRBV5-1 and TRBJ1-3; D may be TRBD1 (6 bases). V was pared by 0 bases and J by 2 bases, with 9 bases between. CDR3 size: 15 residues. CDR1 and CDR2 (germline): SGHRS, YFSETQ. This CDR3 reads CASSLVGDTGNTIYF. Incomplete CDR3 DNA: TGCGCCAGCAGCTTGGTGGGGGACACTGGAAACACC.

This clone has just a few counts. The read finishes 3 residues shy of the CDR3 end, and the germline J gene is used to complete it. The rearrangement joins TRBV19 to TRBJ1-1; tentative D call: TRBD1 (5 bases). CDR1 LNHDA and CDR2 SQIVND come from the germline V gene (reference sequence). The V and J ends lost 2 bases and 2 bases respectively, with 9 bases between them. This CDR3 contains 14 residues. The CDR3 loop is CASSIRQGNTEAFF. The sequenced part of the CDR3 DNA is TGTGCCAGTAGTATAAGGCAGGGTAACACTGAA.

On this clone: The read finishes 3 residues shy of the CDR3 end, and the germline J gene is used to complete it. The chain employs TRBV18 and TRBJ1-2; no firm D call. Germline V gene data show CDR1 as KGHSH and CDR2 as LQKENI. Trimming took 10 bases from V and 6 from J, leaving 27 bases between them. This CDR3 comprises 16 residues. CDR3 loop: CATLPSVGEGVNGYTF. CDR3 DNA (partial): TGTGCCACCCTCCCAAGTGTCGGGGAGGGTGTAAATGGC. Complete variable domain (other parts from reference TRBV18 and TRBJ1-2): NAGVMQNPRHLVRRRGQEARLRCSPMKGHSHVYWYRQLPEEGLKFMVYLQKENIIDESGMPKERFSAEFPKEGPSILRIQQVVRGDSAAYFCATLPSVGEGVNGYTFGSGTRLTVV.